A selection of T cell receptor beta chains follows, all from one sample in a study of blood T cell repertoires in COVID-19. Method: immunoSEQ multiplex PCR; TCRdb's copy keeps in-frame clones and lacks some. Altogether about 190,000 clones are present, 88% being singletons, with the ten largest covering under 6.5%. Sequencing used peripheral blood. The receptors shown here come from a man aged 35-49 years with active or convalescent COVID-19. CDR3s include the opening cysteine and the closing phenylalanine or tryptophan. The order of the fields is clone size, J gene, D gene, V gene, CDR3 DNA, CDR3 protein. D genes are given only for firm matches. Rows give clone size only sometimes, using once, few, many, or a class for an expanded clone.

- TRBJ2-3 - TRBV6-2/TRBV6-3 TGTGCCAGCAGTGGCCACTACACAGATACGCAGTATTTT CASSGHYTDTQYF
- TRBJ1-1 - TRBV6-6 TGTGCCAGCAGTTACTCCCGAGGGGGCACTGAAGCTTTCTTT CASSYSRGGTEAFF
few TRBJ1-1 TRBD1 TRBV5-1 TGCGCCAGCAGCACGGGACAGAAGAACACTGAAGCTTTCTTT CASSTGQKNTEAFF
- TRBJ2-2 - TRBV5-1 TGCGCCAGCAGCCTGAACACCGGGGAGCTGTTTTTT CASSLNTGELFF
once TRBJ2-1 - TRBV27 TGTGCCAGCAGTCCACCGAGTCTGAGCTCCTACAATGAGCAGTTCTTC CASSPPSLSSYNEQFF
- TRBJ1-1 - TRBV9 TGTGCCAGCAGTGTAACACCTCTGGCAGTGAACACTGAAGCTTTCTTT CASSVTPLAVNTEAFF
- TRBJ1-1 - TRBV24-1 TGTGCCACCAGTGATTCCCCATCGAACACTGAAGCTTTCTTT CATSDSPSNTEAFF
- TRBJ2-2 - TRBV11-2 TGTGCCAGCAGCTTAGGGGGGGTTGACGGGGAGCTGTTTTTT CASSLGGVDGELFF
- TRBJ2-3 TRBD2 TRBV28 TGTGCCAGCAGTGAACTAGCGGGTAGCACAGATACGCAGTATTTT CASSELAGSTDTQYF
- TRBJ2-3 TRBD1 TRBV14 TGTGCCAGCAGCCTACGGACAGGGCAGAGCACAGATACGCAGTATTTT CASSLRTGQSTDTQYF
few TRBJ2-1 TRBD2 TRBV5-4 TGTGCCAGCAGCCGGGGACTAGCGGGAGGAGTAGATGAGCAGTTCTTC CASSRGLAGGVDEQFF
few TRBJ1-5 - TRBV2 TGTGCCAGCCGTGGACAGATAAATCAGCCCCAGCATTTT CASRGQINQPQHF
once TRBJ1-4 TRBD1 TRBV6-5 TGTGCCAGCAGTTACTCCGGGACAGGGGTTGCTGAAAAACTGTTTTTT CASSYSGTGVAEKLFF
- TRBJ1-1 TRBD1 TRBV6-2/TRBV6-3 TGTGCCAGCAGTTACCGAACAGGGGAGGTCTCTGAAGCTTTCTTT CASSYRTGEVSEAFF
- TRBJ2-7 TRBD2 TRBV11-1 TGTGCCAGCAGCTGGACTAGCGGGACGTACGAGCAGTACTTC CASSWTSGTYEQYF
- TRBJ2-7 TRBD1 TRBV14 TGTGCCAGCAGCCAAGATGCGTGGACAGGGAGCTACGAGCAGTACTTC CASSQDAWTGSYEQYF
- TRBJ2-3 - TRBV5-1 TGCGCCAGCAGCCCGGGAAGCACAGATACGCAGTATTTT CASSPGSTDTQYF
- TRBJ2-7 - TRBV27 TGTGCCAGCAGTTACCGACAGGACTACGAGCAGTACTTC CASSYRQDYEQYF